This T cell receptor beta chain originates from a study of shared clonotypes between healthy human individuals. CDR3 length equals 16 residues. Germline V gene lookup returns CDR1 SGHTS and CDR2 YDEGEE. V shed 0 bases and J shed 0 bases, with 10 bases lying between them. The method was immunoSEQ multiplex PCR; TCRdb's version includes in-frame clones alone and lacks a portion of them. The sample holds more than 450,000 clones; around 79% are singletons and the top ten take 13%. Each donor was a Caucasian adult residing in Nashville, Tennessee. V gene TRBV5-8 combines with J gene TRBJ2-4; perhaps TRBD1 as D (5 bases). This receptor was obtained from a woman between 35 and 50 years old in good health. Some clones in this sample may be carry-over from other donors' samples. The sample comprised PBMCs. The CDR3 nucleotides read TGTGCCAGCAGCTTGGACTGGGGCGCAGCCAAAAACATTCAGTACTTC. Translating it yields CASSLDWGAAKNIQYF.